Listed below are T cell receptor beta chains from one sample, sequenced in a study of blood T cell repertoires in COVID-19. TCRdb's table, derived via immunoSEQ multiplex PCR, lists solely in-frame clones and lacks some. The repertoire includes 55,000 to 75,000 clones, 75% to 90% of them detected once, and under 9.5% sits in the top ten. Sequencing input: peripheral blood. The origin of the receptors is a man between 45 and 60 years old with active COVID-19. Both conserved end residues are part of each CDR3.

v_call	j_call	cdr3_aa
TRBV6-5	TRBJ1-4	CASSYNGGTNEKLFF
TRBV30	TRBJ2-3	CAWSVSKSAQYF
TRBV4-1	TRBJ1-2	CASSQAGTGSNYGYTF
TRBV6-2/TRBV6-3	TRBJ2-7	CASSFPDRGTDSPFEQYF
TRBV30	TRBJ2-7	CAWTSGGQGYEQYF
TRBV30	TRBJ1-3	CAWSRGRRDTIYF
TRBV5-1	TRBJ2-3	CASSLGTGSRPDTQYF
TRBV5-1	TRBJ1-4	CASSRDGQGGEKLFF
TRBV5-6	TRBJ2-3	CASSRGASSGRRDTQYF
TRBV4-2	TRBJ2-7	CASSQGGQGYEQYF
TRBV5-1	TRBJ1-1	CASKQRDMNTEAFF
TRBV5-1	TRBJ2-4	CASSLIAGGRDIQYF
TRBV27	TRBJ2-3	CASSKGDHANTDTQYF
TRBV7-2	TRBJ2-3	CASSLVATSGTDTQYF
TRBV4-1	TRBJ1-2	CASSPPAADGYTF
TRBV7-3	TRBJ2-2	CASSPNPASSYTGELFF
TRBV5-1	TRBJ1-5	CASSTAGGVGQPQHF
TRBV5-6	TRBJ2-7	CASSSYLDRANEQYF
TRBV7-9	TRBJ1-4	CASSFLGTGNEKLFF
TRBV3-1/TRBV3-2	TRBJ2-7	CASSLPGQGYEQYF
TRBV18	TRBJ1-3	CASSPPVRQGKNTIYF
TRBV5-5	TRBJ1-2	CASSLGQGNYGYTF
TRBV2	TRBJ2-3	CASRDGGTSTDTQYF
TRBV6-2/TRBV6-3	TRBJ1-1	CASSWGGSEAFF
TRBV27	TRBJ2-3	CASSLSPLSTDTQYF
TRBV6-6	TRBJ2-7	CASSYSSVGQGYEQYF
TRBV7-2	TRBJ1-1	CASSLEGVLTEAFF
TRBV2	TRBJ2-5	CASNPGQGETQYF
TRBV7-3	TRBJ2-3	CASSSHSGPLGTQYF
TRBV3-1/TRBV3-2	TRBJ2-7	CASSRPGTYEQYF
TRBV7-3	TRBJ2-5	CASSYAPGETQYF
TRBV28	TRBJ2-2	CASSLPAGELFF
TRBV3-1/TRBV3-2	TRBJ1-1	CASSQIPPGQGRIMNTEAFF
TRBV28	TRBJ2-7	CASSVGTGDSYEQYF
TRBV29-1	TRBJ2-5	CSYHRVEETQYF
TRBV2	TRBJ1-3	CASSETRGGNTIYF
TRBV5-4	TRBJ1-4	CASSRGDNEKLFF
TRBV29-1	TRBJ2-1	CSVEEGPGGEQFF
TRBV11-1	TRBJ2-3	CASSLGVAPSTDTQYF
TRBV9	TRBJ1-6	CASSVERQVHNSPLHF
TRBV9	TRBJ2-5	CASSYRDRGGETQYF
TRBV7-3	TRBJ2-3	CASSPGAGGADTQYF